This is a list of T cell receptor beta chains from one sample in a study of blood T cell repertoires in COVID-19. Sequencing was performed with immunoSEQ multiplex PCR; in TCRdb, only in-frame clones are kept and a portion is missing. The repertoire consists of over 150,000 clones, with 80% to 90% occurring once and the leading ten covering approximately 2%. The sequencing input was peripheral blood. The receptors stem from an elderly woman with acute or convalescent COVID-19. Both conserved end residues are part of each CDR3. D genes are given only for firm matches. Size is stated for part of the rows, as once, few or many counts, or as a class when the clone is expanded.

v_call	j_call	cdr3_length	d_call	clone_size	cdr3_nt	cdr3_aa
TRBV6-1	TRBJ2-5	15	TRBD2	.	TGTGCCAGCAGTGAACCAGGAACTAGCGGGAGGTCCCAGTACTTC	CASSEPGTSGRSQYF
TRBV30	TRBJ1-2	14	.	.	TGTGCCTGGAGTCGGACACGGATAAGCTATGGCTACACCTTC	CAWSRTRISYGYTF
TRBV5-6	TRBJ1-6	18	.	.	TGTGCCAGCAGCTTGTTGCAGGGCCAGAGCTCCTATAATTCACCCCTCCACTTT	CASSLLQGQSSYNSPLHF
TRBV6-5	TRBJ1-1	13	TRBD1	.	TGTGCCAGCAACGGACAGGGGAACACTGAAGCTTTCTTT	CASNGQGNTEAFF
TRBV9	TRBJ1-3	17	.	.	TGTGCCAGCAGCCAACTTACAGGGCTGGGAGCTGGAAACACCATATATTTT	CASSQLTGLGAGNTIYF
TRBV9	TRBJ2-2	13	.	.	TGTGCCAGCAGCGTAGTCGGTTACGGGGAGCTGTTTTTT	CASSVVGYGELFF
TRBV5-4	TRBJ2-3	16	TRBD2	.	TGTGCCAGCAGCGGTGGACTAGCGGGAGGCGGAGATACGCAGTATTTT	CASSGGLAGGGDTQYF
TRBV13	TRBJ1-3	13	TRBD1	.	TGTGCCAGCAGCTTGACAGGGGGGAACACCATATATTTT	CASSLTGGNTIYF
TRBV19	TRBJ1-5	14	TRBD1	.	TGTGCCAGTGCTGGACAGGGTATCGAACAGCCCCAGCATTTT	CASAGQGIEQPQHF
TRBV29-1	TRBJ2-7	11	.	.	TGCAGCGTTTTAGGGGTGGGTGAGCAGTACTTC	CSVLGVGEQYF
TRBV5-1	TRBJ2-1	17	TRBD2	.	TGCGCCAGCAGCAAGGGACTAGCGGGAGGGGCGTACAATGAGCAGTTCTTC	CASSKGLAGGAYNEQFF
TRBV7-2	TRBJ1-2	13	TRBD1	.	TGTGCCAGCGGGAAAGACAGGGTCTATGGCTACACCTTC	CASGKDRVYGYTF
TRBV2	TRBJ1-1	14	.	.	TGTGCCAGCAGTCCCACCGACTTGAACACTGAAGCTTTCTTT	CASSPTDLNTEAFF
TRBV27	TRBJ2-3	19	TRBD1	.	TGTGCCAGCAGTCCATACTCCGGGACAGGGGCGGGAAGCACAGATACGCAGTATTTT	CASSPYSGTGAGSTDTQYF
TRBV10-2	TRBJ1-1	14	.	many	TGCGCCAGCAGTGCTGCAGGGATGAACACTGAAGCTTTCTTT	CASSAAGMNTEAFF
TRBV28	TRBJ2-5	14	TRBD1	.	TGTGCCAGCAGTATTCTGGACAGGGAAGAGACCCAGTACTTC	CASSILDREETQYF
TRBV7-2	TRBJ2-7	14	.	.	TGTGCCAGCAGCTTAGGCAGGGCCGCCTACGAGCAGTACTTC	CASSLGRAAYEQYF
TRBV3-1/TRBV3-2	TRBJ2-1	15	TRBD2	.	TGTGCCAGCAGCCTAATAGCGGGAGGGCCGGTTGAGCAGTTCTTC	CASSLIAGGPVEQFF